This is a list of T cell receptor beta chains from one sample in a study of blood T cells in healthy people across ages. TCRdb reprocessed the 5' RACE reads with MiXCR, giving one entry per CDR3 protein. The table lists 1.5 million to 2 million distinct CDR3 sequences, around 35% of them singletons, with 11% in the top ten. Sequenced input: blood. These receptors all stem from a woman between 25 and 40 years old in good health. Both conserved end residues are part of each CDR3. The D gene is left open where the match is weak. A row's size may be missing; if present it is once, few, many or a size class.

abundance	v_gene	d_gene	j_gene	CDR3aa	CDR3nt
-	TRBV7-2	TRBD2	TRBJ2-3	CASSPQTGTRHIIATDTQYF	TGTGCCAGCAGCCCTCAAACAGGGACTAGACACATCATAGCCACAGATACGCAGTATTTT
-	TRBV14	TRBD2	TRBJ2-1	CASSQGFSGTSMLDEQFF	TGTGCCAGCAGCCAAGGATTTTCCGGGACTAGTATGCTCGATGAGCAGTTCTTC
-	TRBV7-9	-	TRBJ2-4	CASEAWGQGAWWYF	-
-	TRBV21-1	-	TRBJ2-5	CAGLYRGGRGETQYF	TGTGCCGGACTGTATCGGGGGGGTCGCGGAGAGACCCAGTACTTC
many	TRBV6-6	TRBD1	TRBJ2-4	CASSPSPGTGPPKNIQYF	TGTGCCAGCAGCCCTTCTCCCGGGACAGGGCCTCCCAAAAACATTCAGTACTTC
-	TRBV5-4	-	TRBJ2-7	CASSLEPGTSYEQYF	TGTGCCAGCAGCTTGGAGCCGGGAACCTCCTACGAGCAGTACTTC
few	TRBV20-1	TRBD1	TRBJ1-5	CSARPGQSNQPQHF	TGCAGTGCAAGACCGGGACAGAGCAATCAGCCCCAGCATTTT
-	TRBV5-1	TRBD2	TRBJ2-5	CASSLSGGAVKGTQYF	TGTGCCAGCAGCTTGAGCGGGGGGGCCGTGAAGGGGACCCAGTACTTC
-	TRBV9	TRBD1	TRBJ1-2	CASSDLGTESYTF	TGTGCCAGCAGCGATCTCGGGACAGAGAGCTACACCTTC
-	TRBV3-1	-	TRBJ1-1	CASSGKGVGAFF	TGTGCCAGCAGCGGAAAAGGGGTTGGAGCTTTCTTT
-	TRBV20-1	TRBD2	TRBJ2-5	CSAIKTSGLIQETQYF	TGCAGTGCTATAAAGACTAGCGGGCTGATCCAAGAGACCCAGTACTTC
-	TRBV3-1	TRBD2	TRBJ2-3	CASSDRLAGRGTDTQYF	TGTGCCAGCAGCGATAGACTAGCGGGAAGGGGCACAGATACGCAGTATTTT
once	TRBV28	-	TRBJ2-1	CVSRPPRDNEQFF	TGTGTCAGCAGGCCGCCGCGGGACAATGAGCAGTTCTTC
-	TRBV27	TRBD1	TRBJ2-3	CASSFSGQGVDTQYF	TGTGCCAGCAGTTTTTCAGGACAGGGGGTGGATACGCAGTATTTT
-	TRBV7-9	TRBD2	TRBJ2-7	CASTFVSGLAIYEQYF	TGTGCCAGCACCTTCGTCTCGGGACTAGCGATCTACGAGCAGTACTTC
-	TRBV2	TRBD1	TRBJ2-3	CASRGNRGRFTDTQYF	TGTGCCAGCAGAGGAAACAGGGGAAGGTTCACAGATACGCAGTATTTT
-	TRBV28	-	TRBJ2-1	CASTFSHNEQFF	TGTGCCAGCACGTTTTCCCACAATGAGCAGTTCTTC
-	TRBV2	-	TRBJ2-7	CASSERGDPSHEQYF	TGTGCCAGCAGTGAGAGAGGGGACCCCAGCCACGAGCAGTACTTC
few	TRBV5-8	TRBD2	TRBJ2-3	CASSDMSGRAADTQYF	TGTGCCAGCAGCGACATGAGCGGGAGGGCCGCAGATACGCAGTATTTT
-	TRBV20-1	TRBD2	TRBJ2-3	CSATDPRTSGFADTQYF	TGCAGTGCTACGGACCCCAGGACTAGCGGATTCGCAGATACGCAGTATTTT
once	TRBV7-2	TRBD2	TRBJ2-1	CASSLPSGASYNEQFF	TGTGCCAGCAGCTTACCCAGCGGGGCCTCCTACAATGAGCAGTTCTTC
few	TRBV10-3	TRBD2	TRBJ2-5	CAISGGTRAETQYF	TGTGCCATCAGTGGGGGGACTAGGGCAGAGACCCAGTACTTC
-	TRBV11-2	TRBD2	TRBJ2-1	CASSLDPSGGTYNEQFF	TGTGCCAGCAGCTTAGATCCTAGCGGGGGAACCTACAATGAGCAGTTCTTC
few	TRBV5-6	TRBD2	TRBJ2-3	CASTLAGDITDTQYF	TGTGCCAGCACGCTAGCGGGGGACATCACAGATACGCAGTATTTT
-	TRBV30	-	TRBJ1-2	CAWSVGGLSCGYTF	TGTGCCTGGAGTGTTGGCGGACTGTCCTGCGGCTACACCTTT
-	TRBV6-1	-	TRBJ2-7	CASSEAVPYEQYF	TGTGCCAGCAGTGAGGCGGTCCCCTACGAGCAGTACTTC
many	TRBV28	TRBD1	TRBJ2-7	CASSLFDRGRDEQYF	TGTGCCAGCAGTTTATTTGACAGGGGGCGCGACGAGCAGTACTTC
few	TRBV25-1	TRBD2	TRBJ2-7	CASSDVAGGSYEQYF	TGTGCCAGCAGTGATGTAGCGGGGGGCTCCTACGAGCAGTACTTC
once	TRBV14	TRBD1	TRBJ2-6	CASSQDRDRGLSDLTF	TGTGCCAGCAGCCAAGATCGGGACAGGGGGCTCTCGGACCTGACTTTC
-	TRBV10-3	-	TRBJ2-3	CAITRDTYTDTQYF	TGTGCCATCACCCGGGACACCTACACAGATACGCAGTATTTT
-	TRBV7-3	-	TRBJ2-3	CASSPQTAVSGTDTQYF	TGTGCCAGCAGCCCTCAGACGGCCGTATCCGGCACAGATACGCAGTATTTT
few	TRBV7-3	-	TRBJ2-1	CASSPWGGKMSNEQFF	TGTGCCAGCAGCCCCTGGGGGGGCAAGATGAGCAATGAGCAGTTCTTC
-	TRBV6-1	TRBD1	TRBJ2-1	CAMTTGSPDEQFF	TGTGCCATGACGACAGGGAGTCCCGATGAGCAGTTCTTC
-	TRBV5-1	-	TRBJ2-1	CASSSSGTVYNEQFF	TGCGCCAGCAGCTCGAGCGGGACAGTCTACAATGAGCAGTTCTTC
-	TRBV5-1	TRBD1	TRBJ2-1	CASSEDRGRNDEQFF	TGCGCCAGCAGCGAGGACAGGGGGCGCAACGATGAGCAGTTCTTC
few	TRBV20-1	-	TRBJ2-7	CSAPLTVTAYEQYF	TGCAGTGCTCCCCTGACAGTTACCGCCTACGAGCAGTACTTC
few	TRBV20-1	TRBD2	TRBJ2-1	CSAPGGAINNEQFF	TGCAGTGCTCCGGGGGGGGCAATTAACAATGAGCAGTTCTTC
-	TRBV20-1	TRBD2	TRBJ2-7	CSARGGGQVTYEQYF	TGCAGTGCTAGAGGGGGAGGGCAGGTAACCTACGAGCAGTACTTC
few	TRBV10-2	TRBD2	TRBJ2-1	CASSVSLAGGYNEQFF	TGCGCCAGCAGTGTTTCCCTAGCGGGGGGGTATAATGAGCAGTTCTTC
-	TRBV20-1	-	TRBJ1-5	CSAPTGWNQPQHF	TGCAGTGCTCCTACAGGGTGGAATCAGCCCCAGCATTTT
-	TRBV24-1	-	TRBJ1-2	CATSDGYGYTF	TGTGCCACCAGTGACGGCTATGGCTACACCTTC
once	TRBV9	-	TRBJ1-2	CASSAGTFHPSGYGYTF	TGTGCCAGCAGCGCCGGGACTTTCCACCCTTCAGGCTATGGCTACACCTTC
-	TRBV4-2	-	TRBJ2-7	CASSQLGSGRSPYEQYF	TGTGCCAGCAGCCAGTTGGGCAGTGGCCGAAGTCCATACGAGCAGTACTTC
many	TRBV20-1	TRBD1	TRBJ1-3	CSARKGAAGNTIYF	TGCAGTGCTAGGAAGGGGGCAGCTGGAAACACCATATATTTT
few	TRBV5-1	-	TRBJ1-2	CASSLDRGAHQGYTF	TGCGCCAGCAGCTTGGACAGAGGGGCGCATCAAGGCTACACCTTC
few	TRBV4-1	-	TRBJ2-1	CASSQLRQATRNEQFF	TGCGCCAGCAGCCAACTAAGGCAGGCCACACGTAATGAGCAGTTCTTC
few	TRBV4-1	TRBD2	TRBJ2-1	CASSQDQGLGVEQFF	TGCGCCAGCAGCCAAGATCAAGGACTAGGGGTTGAGCAGTTCTTC
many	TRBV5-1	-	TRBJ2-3	CASSLVGNTDTQYF	TGTGCCAGCAGTTTGGTGGGGAACACAGATACGCAGTATTTT
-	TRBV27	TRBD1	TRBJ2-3	CASKGRGSGDTQYF	TGTGCCAGCAAGGGCAGGGGGTCCGGAGATACGCAGTATTTT
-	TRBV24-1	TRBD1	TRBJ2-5	CATSDSGQIEETQYF	TGTGCCACCAGTGATTCGGGACAGATCGAAGAGACCCAGTACTTC
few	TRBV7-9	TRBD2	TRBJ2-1	CASSLVTSGANEQFF	TGTGCCAGCAGCTTAGTGACTAGCGGAGCCAATGAGCAGTTCTTC
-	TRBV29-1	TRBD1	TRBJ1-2	CSVVRTGGGYGYTF	TGCAGCGTCGTTAGGACAGGGGGGGGATATGGCTACACCTTC
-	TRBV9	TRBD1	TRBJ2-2	CASSATGDDTGELFF	TGTGCCAGCAGCGCTACAGGGGATGACACCGGGGAGCTGTTTTTT
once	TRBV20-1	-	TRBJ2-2	CSARATRGTANTGELFF	TGCAGTGCTAGAGCTACGAGGGGGACGGCGAACACCGGGGAGCTGTTTTTT
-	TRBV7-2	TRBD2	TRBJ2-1	CASSPRTSGGANEQFF	TGTGCCAGCAGCCCCCGGACTAGCGGGGGGGCCAATGAGCAGTTCTTC
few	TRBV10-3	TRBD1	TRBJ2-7	CAISEPGQGRHEQYF	TGTGCCATCAGTGAGCCGGGACAGGGTAGGCACGAGCAGTACTTC
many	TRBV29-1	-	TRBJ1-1	CSVEWGRGTEAFF	TGCAGCGTTGAATGGGGTCGGGGCACTGAAGCTTTCTTT
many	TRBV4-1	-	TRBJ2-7	CASSQDPGLAYEQYF	TGCGCCAGCAGCCAAGATCCGGGACTCGCCTACGAGCAGTACTTC
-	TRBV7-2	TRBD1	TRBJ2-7	CASSLLGDRAYEQYF	TGTGCCAGCAGCCTACTAGGGGACAGGGCCTACGAGCAGTACTTC